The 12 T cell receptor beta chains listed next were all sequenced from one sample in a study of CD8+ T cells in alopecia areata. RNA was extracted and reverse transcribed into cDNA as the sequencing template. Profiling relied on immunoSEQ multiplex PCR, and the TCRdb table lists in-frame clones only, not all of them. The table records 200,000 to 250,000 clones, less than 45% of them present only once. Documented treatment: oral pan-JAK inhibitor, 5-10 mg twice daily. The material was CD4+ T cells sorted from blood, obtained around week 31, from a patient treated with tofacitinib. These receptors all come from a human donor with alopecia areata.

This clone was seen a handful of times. CDR3 DNA: TGTGCCAGCAGTTTTCTTGGGGTACAGGGGGCCAACGTCCTGACTTTC. Translating gives CASSFLGVQGANVLTF. The V gene is TRBV27, the J gene TRBJ2-6; no reliable D call. V was clipped by 3 bases and J by 4 bases, with 13 bases between them. This CDR3 comprises 16 residues. In germline, CDR1 is MNHEY, CDR2 SMNVEV (reference sequence).

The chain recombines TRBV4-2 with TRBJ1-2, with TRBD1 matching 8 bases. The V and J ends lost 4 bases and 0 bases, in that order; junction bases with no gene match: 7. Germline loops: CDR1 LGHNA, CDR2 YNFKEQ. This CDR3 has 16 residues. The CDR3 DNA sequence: TGTGCCAGCAGCCCAGGGGGGACAGGAGCTAACTATGGCTACACCTTC. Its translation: CASSPGGTGANYGYTF.

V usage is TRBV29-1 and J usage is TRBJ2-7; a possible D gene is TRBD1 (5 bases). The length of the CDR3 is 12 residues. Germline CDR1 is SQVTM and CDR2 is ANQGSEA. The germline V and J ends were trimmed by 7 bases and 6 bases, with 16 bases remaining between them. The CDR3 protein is CSANAGYSEQYF. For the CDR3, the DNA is TGCAGCGCCAATGCAGGGTACTCCGAGCAGTACTTC.

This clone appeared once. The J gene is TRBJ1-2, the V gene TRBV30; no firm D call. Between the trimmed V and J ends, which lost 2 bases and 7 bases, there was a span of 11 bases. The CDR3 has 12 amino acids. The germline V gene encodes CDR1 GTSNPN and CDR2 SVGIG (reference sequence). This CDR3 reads CAWSFRRSGYTF. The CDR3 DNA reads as TGTGCCTGGAGTTTTAGGCGGAGTGGCTACACCTTC. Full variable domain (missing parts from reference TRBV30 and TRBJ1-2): SQTIHQWPATLVQPVGSPLSLECTVEGTSNPNLYWYRQAAGRGLQLLFYSVGIGQISSEVPQNLSASRPQDRQFILSSKKLLLSDSGFYLCAWSFRRSGYTFGSGTRLTVV.

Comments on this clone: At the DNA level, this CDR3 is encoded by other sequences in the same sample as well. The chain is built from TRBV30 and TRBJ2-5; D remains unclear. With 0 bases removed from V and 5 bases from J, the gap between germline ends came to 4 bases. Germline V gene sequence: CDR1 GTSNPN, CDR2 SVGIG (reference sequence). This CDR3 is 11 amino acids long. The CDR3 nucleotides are TGTGCCTGGAGTGTACGGGAGACCCAGTACTTC. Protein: CAWSVRETQYF.

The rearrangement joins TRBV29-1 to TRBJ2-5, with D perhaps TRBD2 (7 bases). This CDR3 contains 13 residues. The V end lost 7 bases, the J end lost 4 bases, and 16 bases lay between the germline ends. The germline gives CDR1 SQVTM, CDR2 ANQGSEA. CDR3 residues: CSARGQGGETQYF. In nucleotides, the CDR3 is TGCAGCGCGCGGGGGCAGGGAGGAGAGACCCAGTACTTC.

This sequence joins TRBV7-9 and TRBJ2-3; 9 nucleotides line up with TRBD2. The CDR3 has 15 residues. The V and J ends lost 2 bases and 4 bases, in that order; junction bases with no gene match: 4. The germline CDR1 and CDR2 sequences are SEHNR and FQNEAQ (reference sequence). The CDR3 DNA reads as TGTGCCAGCAGCTTACGGCGGGAGGGGGCAGATACGCAGTATTTT. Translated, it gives CASSLRREGADTQYF.

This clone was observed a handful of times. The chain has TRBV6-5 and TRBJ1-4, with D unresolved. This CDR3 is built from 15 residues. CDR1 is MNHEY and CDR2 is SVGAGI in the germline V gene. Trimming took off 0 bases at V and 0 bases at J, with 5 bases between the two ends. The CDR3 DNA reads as TGTGCCAGCAGTTACTCGGGTGCAACTAATGAAAAACTGTTTTTT. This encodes CASSYSGATNEKLFF.

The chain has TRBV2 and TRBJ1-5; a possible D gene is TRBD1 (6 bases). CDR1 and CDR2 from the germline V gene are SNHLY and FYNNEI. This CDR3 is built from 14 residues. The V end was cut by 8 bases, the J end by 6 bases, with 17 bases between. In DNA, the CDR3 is TGTGCCAGCGGGGAAGAGAGGACAGTTCAGCCCCAGCATTTT. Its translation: CASGEERTVQPQHF.

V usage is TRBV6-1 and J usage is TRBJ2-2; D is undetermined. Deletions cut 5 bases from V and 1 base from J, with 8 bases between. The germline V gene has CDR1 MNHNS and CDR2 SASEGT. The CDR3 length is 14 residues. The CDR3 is CASSWARNTGELFF. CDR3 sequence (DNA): TGTGCCAGCAGTTGGGCCCGGAACACCGGGGAGCTGTTTTTT.

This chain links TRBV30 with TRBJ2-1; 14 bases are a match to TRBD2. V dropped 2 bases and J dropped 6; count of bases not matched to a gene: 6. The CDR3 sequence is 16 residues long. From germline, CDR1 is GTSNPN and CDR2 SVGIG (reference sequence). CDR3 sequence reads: CAWSFPGTSGSNEQFF. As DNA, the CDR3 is TGTGCCTGGAGTTTTCCCGGGACTAGCGGGAGCAATGAGCAGTTCTTC.

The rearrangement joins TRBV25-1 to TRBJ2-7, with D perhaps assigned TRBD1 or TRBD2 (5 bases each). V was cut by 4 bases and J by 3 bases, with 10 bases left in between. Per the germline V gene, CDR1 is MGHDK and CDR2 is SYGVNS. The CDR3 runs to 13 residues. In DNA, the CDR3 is TGTGCCAGCAGTGGCCGGGGCGACTACGAGCAGTACTTC. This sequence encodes CASSGRGDYEQYF.